Below, 10 T cell receptor beta chains from the same sample are listed, as sequenced in a study of tumour-infiltrating T cells in Burkitt lymphoma. TCRdb's table, derived via immunoSEQ multiplex PCR, lists solely in-frame clones and lacks some. The table records about 600 clones, about a sixth of them present only once. Sequenced: tumor tissue. The receptors were gathered from a human donor with Burkitt lymphoma.

This chain connects TRBV7-6 to TRBJ1-6; D might be TRBD1 (5 bases). This CDR3 contains 18 residues. With 4 bases removed from V and 0 bases from J, the gap between germline ends came to 16 bases. Germline-derived CDR1 and CDR2 are SGHVS and FNYEAQ. This chain's CDR3 is CASSSDTPTSSYNSPLHF. In DNA form, the CDR3 reads TGTGCCAGCAGCTCGGACACACCAACGAGCTCCTATAATTCACCCCTCCACTTT.

This clone came up a few times. The CDR3 DNA reads as TGTGCCAGCAGCCAGGGGAGAGCACCCACAAATCAGCCCCAGCATTTT. Its translation: CASSQGRAPTNQPQHF. The chain recombines TRBV5-6 with TRBJ1-5; TRBD1 is a possible D gene (6 bases). V was shortened by 4 bases and J by 4 bases, with 18 bases between the two germline ends. This CDR3 has 16 amino acids. CDR1 and CDR2 (germline): SGHDT, YYEEEE.

To note about this clone: The junction does not match germline at one end; this may be a read error. The chain employs TRBV2 and TRBJ2-3, with TRBD2 as a possible D gene (6 bases). CDR3 length equals 13 residues. Germline CDR1 SNHLY, CDR2 FYNNEI. The CDR3 here is CASGRGGTDAQYF. The CDR3 DNA follows: TGTGCCAGCGGGCGGGGTGGCACAGATGCGCAGTATTTT.

This clone was seen more than once but under ten times. The chain joins TRBV30 to TRBJ1-4; D is perhaps TRBD1 (6 bases). This CDR3 has 14 amino acids. Per germline, CDR1 GTSNPN and CDR2 SVGIG (reference sequence). V lost 3 bases to trimming and J lost 8 bases, with 16 bases between them. The chain's CDR3 is CAWSSGGLKEKLFF. Here the CDR3 DNA reads TGTGCCTGGAGCTCCGGGGGCCTAAAGGAAAAACTGTTTTTT. Together with reference TRBV30 and TRBJ1-4, the CDR3 gives the full variable domain: SQTIHQWPATLVQPVGSPLSLECTVEGTSNPNLYWYRQAAGRGLQLLFYSVGIGQISSEVPQNLSASRPQDRQFILSSKKLLLSDSGFYLCAWSSGGLKEKLFFGSGTQLSVL.

The genes are TRBV25-1 and TRBJ2-1; TRBD1 matches 10 bases. There are 16 residues in the CDR3. Trimming took 2 bases from V and 3 from J; bases not matched to a gene: 4. The germline V gene has CDR1 MGHDK and CDR2 SYGVNS. The CDR3 region is CASSEPTGGGYNEQFF. Here the CDR3 DNA reads TGTGCCAGCAGTGAACCGACAGGGGGCGGCTACAATGAGCAGTTCTTC.

Only a few counts were recorded for this clone. The V call is TRBV4-3, the J call TRBJ2-2; 8 bases are a match to TRBD1. In germline, CDR1 is LGHNA, CDR2 YSLEER. The CDR3 loop spans 15 amino acids. Germline trimming cut 1 base from V and 6 bases from J; bases unmatched to any gene: 4. CDR3 coding DNA: TGCGCCAGCAGCCAAGTACAGGGGGGTTCCGGGGAGCTGTTTTTT. It encodes CASSQVQGGSGELFF.

The V gene is TRBV27, the J gene TRBJ2-3, with 8 bases that match TRBD2. V trimming: 6 bases; J trimming: 0 bases; junction bases outside the gene matches: 2. The CDR3 totals 14 residues. Germline CDR1 reads MNHEY; CDR2 reads SMNVEV (reference sequence). DNA of the CDR3: TGTGCCAGCAGGCTAGCGGGTAGCACAGATACGCAGTATTTT. Translation: CASRLAGSTDTQYF.

V usage is TRBV6-1 and J usage is TRBJ2-1; TRBD2 agrees at 13 bases. This CDR3 contains 15 residues. Germline V gene lookup returns CDR1 MNHNS and CDR2 SASEGT. With V trimmed by 3 bases and J by 5 bases, 1 base remained unmatched. For the CDR3, the DNA is TGTGCCAGCAGTGATGGACTAGCGGGGGACAATGAGCAGTTCTTC. Protein sequence: CASSDGLAGDNEQFF.

This clone was recorded a few times. The chain combines TRBV2 with TRBJ1-5; a weak D match, TRBD1 (5 bases). The germline V and J ends were trimmed by 4 bases and 6 bases, with 10 bases remaining between them. The CDR3 is 13 amino acids. Germline values: CDR1 SNHLY, CDR2 FYNNEI. CDR3 nucleotides: TGTGCCAGCAGTGCAGGGAGGGGTCAGCCCCAGCATTTT. This translates into CASSAGRGQPQHF.

The sample holds a few counts of this clone. The genes are TRBV29-1 and TRBJ2-3, with a possible D match to TRBD1 (5 bases). Germline CDR1 reads SQVTM; CDR2 reads ANQGSEA. The V gene lost 3 bases and the J gene lost 0 bases, with 10 bases spanning the gap. The CDR3 contains 14 residues. CDR3 DNA sequence: TGCAGCGTTGAGGGGCAGGGCAGCACAGATACGCAGTATTTT. Protein sequence: CSVEGQGSTDTQYF.